Below, 25 T cell receptor beta chains from the same sample are listed, as sequenced in a study of radiotherapy plus CTLA-4 blockade in lung cancer. TCRdb's table, derived via immunoSEQ multiplex PCR, lists solely in-frame clones and lacks some. The repertoire holds 45,000 or so clones, 73% seen once, with around 3.3% in the top ten. The input for sequencing was peripheral blood, taken from a patient treated with radiotherapy plus ipilimumab. Source of these receptors: a human donor with non-small cell lung cancer who had a complete response to radiotherapy plus ipilimumab.

The chain combines TRBV7-9 with TRBJ2-7; 9 bases are shared with TRBD1. Losses at the gene ends were 3 bases for V and 5 bases for J; bases not matched to a gene: 8. The CDR3 extends over 15 amino acids. Germline values: CDR1 SEHNR, CDR2 FQNEAQ (reference sequence). CDR3 DNA: TGTGCCAGCAGCTTCCGGACAGGGGTCCCCCACGAGCAGTACTTC. Translating it yields CASSFRTGVPHEQYF. Full variable domain (rest looked up from reference TRBV7-9 and TRBJ2-7): DTGVSQNPRHKITKRGQNVTFRCDPISEHNRLYWYRQTLGQGPEFLTYFQNEAQLEKSRLLSDRFSAERPKGSFSTLEIQRTEQGDSAMYLCASSFRTGVPHEQYFGPGTRLTVT.

This clone occurred a few times. V and J are TRBV7-9 and TRBJ1-2; no clear D gene. The germline V gene encodes CDR1 SEHNR and CDR2 FQNEAQ (reference sequence). The CDR3 length is 12 residues. The ends were cut back, 4 bases at V and 2 bases at J, with 5 bases in the middle. Here the CDR3 DNA reads TGTGCCAGCAGCTCAGAAAACTATGGCTACACCTTC. Protein product: CASSSENYGYTF.

This clone was counted between two and nine times. The rearrangement joins TRBV6-5 to TRBJ2-7; 12 bases align to TRBD2. In germline, CDR1 is MNHEY, CDR2 SVGAGI. V lost 4 bases to trimming and J lost 3 bases; unmatched junction nucleotides: 7. The CDR3 has 16 amino acids. As DNA, the CDR3 is TGTGCCAGCAGTTTCCCCCGGACTAGCGGGAACTACGAGCAGTACTTC. This sequence encodes CASSFPRTSGNYEQYF.

This clone is a singleton in its sample. The chain couples TRBV28 to TRBJ2-7; tentatively, D is TRBD2 (6 bases). The germline V and J ends were trimmed by 2 bases and 0 bases, with 14 bases remaining between them. This CDR3 contains 16 residues. CDR1 is MDHEN, CDR2 SYDVKM, per germline. DNA of the CDR3: TGTGCCAGCAGTTTAGCAGCGGGCCTTTTCTCCTACGAGCAGTACTTC. This translates into CASSLAAGLFSYEQYF.

This chain uses TRBV28 with TRBJ2-3; 8 bases fit TRBD2. V gave up 5 bases and J gave up 2 bases; unmatched junction bases: 6. CDR3 length: 15 amino acids. The germline V gene encodes CDR1 MDHEN and CDR2 SYDVKM. The CDR3 protein is CASSPLAGITDTQYF. The CDR3 DNA sequence: TGTGCCAGCAGTCCCTTAGCGGGGATCACAGATACGCAGTATTTT.

The chain combines TRBV5-8 with TRBJ2-7; unclear D gene. The CDR3 loop spans 14 amino acids. Germline CDR1 and CDR2: SGHTS and YDEGEE. V dropped 1 base and J dropped 2 bases, with 10 bases sitting between them. This CDR3 is CASSLFGRPYEQYF. CDR3 bases: TGTGCCAGCAGCTTGTTTGGCAGGCCCTACGAGCAGTACTTC.

The CDR3 spells CASKTTTGSYGYTF. In DNA form, the CDR3 reads TGTGCCAGCAAGACCACGACAGGGAGCTATGGCTACACCTTC. This chain joins TRBV6-5 and TRBJ1-2; TRBD1 matches at 7 bases. The CDR3 is made up of 14 amino acids. The trim removed 7 bases at V and 4 bases at J, leaving 9 bases unmatched. Per germline, CDR1 MNHEY and CDR2 SVGAGI.

The gene calls are TRBV5-1 and TRBJ2-7, with TRBD2 matching over 7 bases. Trimming at V came to 0 bases and at J to 1 base, leaving 10 bases not matched to a gene. Germline values: CDR1 SGHRS, CDR2 YFSETQ. The CDR3 length is 17 residues. CDR3 nucleotides: TGCGCCAGCAGCTTGGGGGCCTCTAGCGGCCGATCCTACGAGCAGTACTTC. This codes for CASSLGASSGRSYEQYF.

This clone was seen only once. The chain uses TRBV4-3 and TRBJ1-1; the D gene is possibly TRBD1 (5 bases). The CDR3 is 13 amino acids. Trimming cost V 4 bases and J 5 bases, with 11 bases left between them. The germline V gene has CDR1 LGHNA and CDR2 YSLEER. The CDR3 reads CASSPRKGTEAFF. The CDR3 region has the DNA TGCGCCAGCAGCCCCCGTAAGGGGACTGAAGCTTTCTTT.

The DNA for the CDR3 is TGTGCCAGCTCACCCTGGGAAGACAGGGGGACCGGGGAGCTGTTTTTT. Its translation: CASSPWEDRGTGELFF. This sequence joins TRBV18 and TRBJ2-2; 9 bases match TRBD1. The J segment lost 5 bases and the V segment lost 3 bases, leaving 7 bases of the junction unmatched. Germline V gene sequence: CDR1 KGHSH, CDR2 LQKENI. This CDR3 spans 16 amino acids.

The rearrangement links TRBV5-6 to TRBJ2-5, with D hard to call. V was cut by 1 base and J by 6 bases, with 25 bases left in between. CDR1 is SGHDT, CDR2 YYEEEE, per germline. The CDR3 is 18 amino acids. CDR3 amino acids: CASSLRLGNWKGEKTQYF. The CDR3 nucleotides read TGTGCCAGCAGCTTGCGACTTGGTAACTGGAAAGGTGAGAAGACCCAGTACTTC. The full variable domain, completed using reference TRBV5-6 and TRBJ2-5, is DAGVTQSPTHLIKTRGQQVTLRCSPKSGHDTVSWYQQALGQGPQFIFQYYEEEERQRGNFPDRFSGHQFPNYSSELNVNALLLGDSALYLCASSLRLGNWKGEKTQYFGPGTRLLVL.

V and J are TRBV7-2 and TRBJ2-7; D ambiguous. V was cut by 5 bases and J by 2 bases, with 13 bases left in between. Germline assignment: CDR1 SGHTA and CDR2 FQGNSA. The CDR3 runs 14 residues. CDR3 region: CASSSSQDTYEQYF. The CDR3 bases are TGTGCCAGCAGCAGCTCGCAGGATACCTACGAGCAGTACTTC.

This clone was seen only a few times. The rearrangement uses TRBV27 and TRBJ1-1, with 7 nucleotides matching TRBD1. J was trimmed by 1 base and V by 8 bases; bases with no gene match: 4. The CDR3 contains 13 residues. Germline V lookup: CDR1 MNHEY, CDR2 SMNVEV (reference sequence). CDR3 DNA: TGTGCCAGCTCTGGACAGGCGAACACTGAAGCTTTCTTT. Amino acids: CASSGQANTEAFF.

V gene TRBV6-5 combines with J gene TRBJ2-7; the match to TRBD1 covers 11 bases. V trimming: 2 bases; J trimming: 4 bases; junction bases outside the gene matches: 4. The CDR3 is 15 amino acids. Germline-derived CDR1 and CDR2 are MNHEY and SVGAGI. This CDR3 reads CASSYRDRGVYEQYF. DNA for the CDR3: TGTGCCAGCAGTTACCGGGACAGGGGGGTTTACGAGCAGTACTTC.

This clone came up a few times. The V and J genes are TRBV7-9 and TRBJ2-7, with D perhaps matching TRBD2 (5 bases). Trimming left V 5 bases short and J 5 bases short, with 16 bases between. CDR1 and CDR2 (germline): SEHNR, FQNEAQ (reference sequence). The CDR3 spans 14 residues. Here the CDR3 reads CASSLGIYRNEQYF. In DNA, the CDR3 is TGTGCCAGCAGCCTCGGGATTTACCGCAACGAGCAGTACTTC.

This clone was seen only a few times. This chain uses TRBV9 with TRBJ2-1; the D gene is possibly TRBD2 (6 bases). The CDR3 has 17 residues. From germline, CDR1 is SGDLS and CDR2 YYNGEE. The germline V and J ends were trimmed by 3 bases and 2 bases, with 18 bases remaining between them. The CDR3 region has the DNA TGTGCCAGCAGCGAGCGACTAGTCCTAGAAACCTACAATGAGCAGTTCTTC. Translating gives CASSERLVLETYNEQFF.

The genes are TRBV28 and TRBJ1-1, with no clear D. V lost 0 bases and J 1 base, leaving 6 bases between the germline ends. CDR1 MDHEN and CDR2 SYDVKM come from the germline V gene. This CDR3 comprises 14 residues. The CDR3 region is CASSLWAGNTEAFF. DNA for the CDR3: TGTGCCAGCAGTTTATGGGCGGGGAACACTGAAGCTTTCTTT.

The chain uses TRBV14 and TRBJ2-1; 8 positions match TRBD2. This CDR3 region has 15 residues. J lost 8 bases, V lost 1 base, and 7 bases had no gene match. In germline, CDR1 is SGHDN, CDR2 FVKESK. CDR3 sequence (DNA): TGTGCCAGCAGCCAAGGGACTAGCTTGGTGTATGAGCAGTTCTTC. This encodes CASSQGTSLVYEQFF.

This clone has only a few counts. The chain couples TRBV7-9 to TRBJ1-5, with D hard to call. This CDR3 has 17 amino acids. CDR1 is SEHNR, CDR2 FQNEAQ, per germline (reference sequence). V was clipped by 5 bases and J by 1 base, with 18 bases between them. The CDR3 spells CASSPGWVNPSNQPQHF. The CDR3 coding sequence is TGTGCCAGCAGCCCCGGGTGGGTCAACCCAAGCAATCAGCCCCAGCATTTT.

CDR3 loop: CASSDLAGIQETQYF. CDR3 DNA sequence: TGTGCCAGCAGTGACCTAGCGGGGATCCAAGAGACCCAGTACTTC. J is TRBJ2-5 and V is TRBV6-4, with 9 bases lining up with TRBD2. Germline values: CDR1 MRHNA, CDR2 SNTAGT. The CDR3 runs 15 residues. The trim removed 2 bases at V and 1 base at J, leaving 2 bases unmatched.

In regard to this clone: The same CDR3 also results from other DNA sequences found in this sample. The chain carries TRBV6-1 and TRBJ2-5; 11 bases agree with TRBD1. The CDR3 extends over 14 amino acids. The germline V gene encodes CDR1 MNHNS and CDR2 SASEGT. V lost 8 bases to trimming and J lost 11 bases; unmatched junction nucleotides: 13. The CDR3 here is CASWGQGVTGTQYF. CDR3 coding DNA: TGTGCCAGCTGGGGACAGGGGGTCACAGGGACTCAGTACTTC.

The chain joins TRBV7-2 to TRBJ2-5; TRBD2 matches 13 bases. The CDR3 contains 18 residues. With 5 bases clipped from V and 4 bases from J, the junction kept 13 bases outside the gene matches. Germline loops: CDR1 SGHTA, CDR2 FQGNSA. CDR3 nucleotide sequence: TGTGCCAGCAGCAAAGGGACTAGCGGGAATCCATGGGGAGAGACCCAGTACTTC. Translation: CASSKGTSGNPWGETQYF.

This chain uses TRBV6-6 with TRBJ1-2, with D possibly matching TRBD1 (6 bases). Germline lookup yields CDR1 MNHNY and CDR2 SVGAGI (reference sequence). This CDR3 region has 16 residues. The V and J ends lost 2 bases and 1 base respectively, with 14 bases between them. The CDR3 DNA sequence: TGTGCCAGCAGTTACCCCCCCAGGACAGTTAACTATGGCTACACCTTC. Translation gives CASSYPPRTVNYGYTF.

This chain joins TRBV14 and TRBJ2-7, with a weak D call TRBD2 (5 bases). Looked up from germline, CDR1 is SGHDN and CDR2 is FVKESK. Trimming removed 4 bases at V and 0 bases at J, with 16 bases between. This CDR3 region has 16 residues. This CDR3 reads CASSRFVRGTSYEQYF. The DNA of the CDR3 is TGTGCCAGCAGCCGGTTTGTCCGGGGAACCTCCTACGAGCAGTACTTC.

The CDR3 nucleotides read TGTGCCAGCAGCTTGGAGGAGTTAGGGGGCCCCTACAATGAGCAGTTCTTC. Its protein is CASSLEELGGPYNEQFF. J is TRBJ2-1 and V is TRBV5-4, with TRBD1 matching over 7 bases. V gave up 0 bases and J gave up 2 bases; unmatched junction bases: 8. The CDR3 extends over 17 amino acids. From germline, CDR1 is SGHNT and CDR2 YYREEE (reference sequence). Drawing the rest from reference TRBV5-4 and TRBJ2-1, the complete variable domain is ETGVTQSPTHLIKTRGQQVTLRCSSQSGHNTVSWYQQALGQGPQFIFQYYREEENGRGNFPPRFSGLQFPNYSSELNVNALELDDSALYLCASSLEELGGPYNEQFFGPGTRLTVL.